This T cell receptor beta chain derives from a study of cytomegalovirus exposure and HLA in healthy donors. Whole-study findings and limits: Researchers reported that a few CMV-associated chains were confirmed in vitro as CMV antigen-specific. The TCR clusters that emerged in the first cohort tended, a later analysis found, to co-occur in the 120 validation repertoires. Generally TCR sequences proved uncommon, though certain public TCRs appeared in numerous donors.

These donors were members of the approximately 110-subject validation cohort, a group separate from the roughly 670-subject first cohort. The repertoire was sequenced with immunoSEQ multiplex PCR; TCRdb's copy has only in-frame clones and lacks some. The sample has about 49,000 clones; approximately 93% are singletons. This CDR3 is 18 amino acids long. J lost 3 bases, V lost 1 base, and 12 bases had no gene match. Germline V gives CDR1 SGHTA, CDR2 FQGNSA. In regard to this clone: The antigen is unknown.

The sequence came from a woman aged 18-35 years in good health and CMV-seropositive. The chain carries TRBV7-2 and TRBJ2-3, with 8 bases fitting TRBD2. The specimen sequenced was PBMCs. In nucleotides, the CDR3 is TGTGCCAGCAGCTTAGTCCCGGGAGGGCGTTCTGATACAGATACGCAGTATTTT. Its protein product is CASSLVPGGRSDTDTQYF.